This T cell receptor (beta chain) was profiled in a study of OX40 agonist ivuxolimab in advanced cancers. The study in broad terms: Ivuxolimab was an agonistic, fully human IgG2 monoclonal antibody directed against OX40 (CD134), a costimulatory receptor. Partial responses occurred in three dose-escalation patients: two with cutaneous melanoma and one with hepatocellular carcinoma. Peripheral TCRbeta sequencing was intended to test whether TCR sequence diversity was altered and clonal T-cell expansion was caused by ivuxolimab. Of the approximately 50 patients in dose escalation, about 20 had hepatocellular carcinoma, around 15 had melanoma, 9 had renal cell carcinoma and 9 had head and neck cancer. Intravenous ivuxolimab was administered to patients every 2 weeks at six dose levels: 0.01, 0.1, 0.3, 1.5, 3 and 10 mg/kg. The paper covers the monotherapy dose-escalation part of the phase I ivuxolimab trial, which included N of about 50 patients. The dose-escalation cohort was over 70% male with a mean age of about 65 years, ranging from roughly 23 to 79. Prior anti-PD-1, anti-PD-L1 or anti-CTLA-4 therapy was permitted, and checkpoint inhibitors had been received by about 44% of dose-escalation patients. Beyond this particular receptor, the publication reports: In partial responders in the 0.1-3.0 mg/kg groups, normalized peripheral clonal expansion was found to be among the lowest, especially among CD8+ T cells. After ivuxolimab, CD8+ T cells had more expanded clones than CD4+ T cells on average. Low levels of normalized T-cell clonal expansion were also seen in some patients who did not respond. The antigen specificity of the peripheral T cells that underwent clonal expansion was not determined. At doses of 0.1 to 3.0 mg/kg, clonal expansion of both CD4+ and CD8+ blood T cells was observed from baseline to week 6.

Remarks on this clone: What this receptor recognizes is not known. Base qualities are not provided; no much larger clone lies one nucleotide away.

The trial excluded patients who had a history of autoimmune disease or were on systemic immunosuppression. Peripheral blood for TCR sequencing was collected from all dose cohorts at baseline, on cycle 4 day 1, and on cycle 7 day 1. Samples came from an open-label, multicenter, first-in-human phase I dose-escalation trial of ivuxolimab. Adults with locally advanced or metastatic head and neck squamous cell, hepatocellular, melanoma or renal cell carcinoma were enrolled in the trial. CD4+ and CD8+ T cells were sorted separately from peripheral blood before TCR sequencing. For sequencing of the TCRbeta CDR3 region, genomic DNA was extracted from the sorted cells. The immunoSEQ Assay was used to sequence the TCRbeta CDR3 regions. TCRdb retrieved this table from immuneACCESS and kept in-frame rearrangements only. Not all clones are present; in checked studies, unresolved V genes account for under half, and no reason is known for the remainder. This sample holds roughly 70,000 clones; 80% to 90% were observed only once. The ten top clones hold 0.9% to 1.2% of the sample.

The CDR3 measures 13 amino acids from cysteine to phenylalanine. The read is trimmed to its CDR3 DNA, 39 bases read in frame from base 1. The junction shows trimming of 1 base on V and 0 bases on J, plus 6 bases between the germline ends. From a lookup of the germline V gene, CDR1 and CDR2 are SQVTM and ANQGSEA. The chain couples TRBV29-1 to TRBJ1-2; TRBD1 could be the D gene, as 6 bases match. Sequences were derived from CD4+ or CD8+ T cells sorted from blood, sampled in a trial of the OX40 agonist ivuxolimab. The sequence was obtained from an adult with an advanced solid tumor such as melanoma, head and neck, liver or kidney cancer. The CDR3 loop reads CSVEGTANYGYTF. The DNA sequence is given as TGCAGCGTTGAAGGGACAGCTAACTATGGCTACACCTTC.